This T cell receptor beta chain stems from a study of blood T cell repertoires in COVID-19 (dated by TCRdb to about 2020). For context, the study as a whole: Samples from collaborators originated in the United States, Italy and Spain and spanned both the acute and convalescent phases of COVID-19. The prospective study material was composed of cDNA or gDNA derived from T cells, B-cell-depleted T cells, or PBMCs. Deeply sampled blood TCRbeta repertoires from subjects exposed to, actively infected with, or recovered from COVID-19 were included in the dataset. The repertoires were released in a freely available public database meant as a resource for research on the immune response to SARS-CoV-2. The samples were drawn from two sources: the first 160 participants of the ongoing ImmuneRACE study, and 950 to 1,500 subjects contributed by 6 global collaborators. A de-identified subject ID, COVID-19 status, age in years and sex were almost always included in the sample metadata. Where available, HLA class I and class II types were obtained from metadata supplied by the sample provider rather than from assay-based typing.

The investigation overall reported the following: The quantity of clinical and demographic metadata differed by source and by participant and was supplied without curation.

About this clone itself: The antigen this receptor binds is unknown. No clone much larger than this one lies a single base away; base qualities are absent. This CDR3 is also generated by other DNA sequences in the sample.

V is pruned by 6 bases and J by 10 bases, leaving 7 bases of the junction without a gene match. Taken from cysteine to phenylalanine, the CDR3 has 14 residues. The entry retains the CDR3 DNA only, 42 bases that are in frame from base 1. The germline V gene gives CDR1 as MNHEY and CDR2 as SVGAGI. Each collaborating institution followed its own protocols to collect whole blood in K2EDTA tubes. For TCRbeta analysis, collaborator samples were shipped as frozen whole blood, as isolated PBMCs, or as DNA extracted from either sample type. The immunoSEQ Assay, a bias-controlled multiplex PCR, was used to amplify TCRbeta CDR3 regions from genomic DNA. The published analysis was carried out like this. Within the assay, amplification of reference gene primers was used to estimate how many nucleated cells each sample contained. To quantify the absolute abundance of each unique TCRbeta CDR3 rearrangement, sequence reads were collapsed and filtered. Productive Simpson clonality was computed per sample as the square root of Simpson's diversity index over productive rearrangements. TCRdb carries this immuneACCESS record with in-frame sequences only. Its versions omit some clonotypes, under half of them owing to an unresolved V gene in the studies checked, with the rest unexplained. V and J calls and clone size are as listed in that table; D and trimming were resolved from the DNA. The sample table lists roughly 410,000 clones, around 92% of them with a count of one. Of the sample, about 1.2% is held by the ten largest clones.

This receptor chain uses TRBV6-5 and TRBJ1-6; 9 nucleotides in the junction match TRBD1. The sample was peripheral blood. The receptor was isolated from a man aged 35 to 55 with acute or convalescent COVID-19. The CDR3 amino acid sequence is: CASSRDRVRSPLHF. The nucleotide sequence is given as TGTGCCAGCAGCCGGGACAGGGTTAGATCACCCCTCCACTTT.